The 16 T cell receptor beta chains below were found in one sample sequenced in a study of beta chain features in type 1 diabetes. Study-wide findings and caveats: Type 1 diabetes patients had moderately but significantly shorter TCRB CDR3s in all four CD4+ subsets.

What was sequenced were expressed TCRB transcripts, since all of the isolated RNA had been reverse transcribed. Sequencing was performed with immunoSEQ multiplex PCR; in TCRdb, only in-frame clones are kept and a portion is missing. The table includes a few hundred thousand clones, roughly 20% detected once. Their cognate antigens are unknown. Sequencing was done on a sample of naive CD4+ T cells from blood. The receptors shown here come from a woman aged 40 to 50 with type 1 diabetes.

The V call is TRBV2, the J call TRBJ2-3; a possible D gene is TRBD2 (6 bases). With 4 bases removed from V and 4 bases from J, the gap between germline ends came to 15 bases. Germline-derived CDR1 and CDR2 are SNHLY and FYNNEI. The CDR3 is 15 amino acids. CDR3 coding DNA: TGTGCCAGCAGTGTTGTGGTCGGGGGACCAGATACGCAGTATTTT. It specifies CASSVVVGGPDTQYF.

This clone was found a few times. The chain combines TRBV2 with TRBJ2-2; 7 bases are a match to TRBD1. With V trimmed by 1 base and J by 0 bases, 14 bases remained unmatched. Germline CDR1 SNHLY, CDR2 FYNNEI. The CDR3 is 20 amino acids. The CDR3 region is CASSEGPSLGQWANTGELFF. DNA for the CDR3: TGTGCCAGCAGTGAAGGGCCCTCGTTGGGACAGTGGGCGAACACCGGGGAGCTGTTTTTT.

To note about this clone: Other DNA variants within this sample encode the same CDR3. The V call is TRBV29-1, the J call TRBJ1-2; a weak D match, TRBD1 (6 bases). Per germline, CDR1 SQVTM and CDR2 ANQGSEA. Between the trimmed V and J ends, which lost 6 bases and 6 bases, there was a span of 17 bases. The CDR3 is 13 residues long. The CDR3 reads CSVDEQGYNGYTF. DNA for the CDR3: TGCAGCGTCGACGAACAGGGATACAATGGCTACACCTTC.

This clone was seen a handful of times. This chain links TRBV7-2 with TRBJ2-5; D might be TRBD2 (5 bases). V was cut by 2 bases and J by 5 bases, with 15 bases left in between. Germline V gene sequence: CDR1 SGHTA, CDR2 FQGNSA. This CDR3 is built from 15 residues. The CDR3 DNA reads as TGTGCCAGCAGCTTATTTCGGGGTGTCCGGGAGACCCAGTACTTC. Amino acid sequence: CASSLFRGVRETQYF. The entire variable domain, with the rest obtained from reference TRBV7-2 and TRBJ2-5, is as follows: GAGVSQSPSNKVTEKGKDVELRCDPISGHTALYWYRQSLGQGLEFLIYFQGNSAPDKSGLPSDRFSAERTGGSVSTLTIQRTQQEDSAVYLCASSLFRGVRETQYFGPGTRLLVL.

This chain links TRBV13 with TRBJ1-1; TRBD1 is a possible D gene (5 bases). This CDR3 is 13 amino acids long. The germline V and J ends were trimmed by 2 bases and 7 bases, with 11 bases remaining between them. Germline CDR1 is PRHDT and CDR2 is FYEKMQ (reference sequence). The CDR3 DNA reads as TGTGCCAGCAGCTTAATCAGGGATGTTGAAGCTTTCTTT. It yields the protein CASSLIRDVEAFF.

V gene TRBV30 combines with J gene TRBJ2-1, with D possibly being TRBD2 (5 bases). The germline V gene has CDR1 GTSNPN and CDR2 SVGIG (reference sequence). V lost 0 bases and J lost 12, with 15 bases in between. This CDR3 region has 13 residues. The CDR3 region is CAWSVEGIGRQFF. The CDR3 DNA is TGTGCCTGGAGTGTAGAGGGTATCGGGCGGCAGTTCTTC.

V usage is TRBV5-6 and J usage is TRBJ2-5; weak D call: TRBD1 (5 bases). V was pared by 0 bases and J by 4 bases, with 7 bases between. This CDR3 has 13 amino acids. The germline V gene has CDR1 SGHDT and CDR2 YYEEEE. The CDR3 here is CASSLDRRETQYF. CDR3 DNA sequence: TGTGCCAGCAGCTTGGACAGGAGAGAGACCCAGTACTTC.

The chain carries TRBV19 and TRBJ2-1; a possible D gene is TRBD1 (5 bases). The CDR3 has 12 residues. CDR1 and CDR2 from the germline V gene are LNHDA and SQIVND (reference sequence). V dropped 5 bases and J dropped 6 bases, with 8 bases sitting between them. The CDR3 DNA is TGTGCCAGTAGTGCAGGGCTCAATGAGCAGTTCTTC. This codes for CASSAGLNEQFF.

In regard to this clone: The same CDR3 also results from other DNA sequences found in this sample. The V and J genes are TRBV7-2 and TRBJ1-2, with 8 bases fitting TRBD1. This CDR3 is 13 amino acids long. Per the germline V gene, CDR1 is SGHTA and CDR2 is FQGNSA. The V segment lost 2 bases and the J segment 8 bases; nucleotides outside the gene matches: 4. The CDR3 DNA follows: TGTGCCAGCAGCTTACAGGGGGCGCGGGGCTACACCTTC. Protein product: CASSLQGARGYTF. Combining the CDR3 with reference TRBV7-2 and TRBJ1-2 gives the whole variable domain GAGVSQSPSNKVTEKGKDVELRCDPISGHTALYWYRQSLGQGLEFLIYFQGNSAPDKSGLPSDRFSAERTGGSVSTLTIQRTQQEDSAVYLCASSLQGARGYTFGSGTRLTVV.

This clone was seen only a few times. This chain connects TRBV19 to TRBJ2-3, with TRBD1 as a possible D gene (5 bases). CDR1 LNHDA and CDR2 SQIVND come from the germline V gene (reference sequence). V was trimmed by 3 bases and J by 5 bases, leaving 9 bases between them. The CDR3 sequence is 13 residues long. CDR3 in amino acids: CASSIREQDTQYF. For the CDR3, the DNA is TGTGCCAGTAGTATCAGGGAACAAGATACGCAGTATTTT.

CDR3 sequence reads: CASSEQVSNQPQHF. Written as DNA, the CDR3 is TGTGCCAGCAGTGAGCAGGTTAGCAATCAGCCCCAGCATTTT. The chain employs TRBV6-5 and TRBJ1-5; D is uncertain. Per germline, CDR1 MNHEY and CDR2 SVGAGI. Trimming took off 5 bases at V and 0 bases at J, with 8 bases between the two ends. The CDR3 is 14 amino acids.

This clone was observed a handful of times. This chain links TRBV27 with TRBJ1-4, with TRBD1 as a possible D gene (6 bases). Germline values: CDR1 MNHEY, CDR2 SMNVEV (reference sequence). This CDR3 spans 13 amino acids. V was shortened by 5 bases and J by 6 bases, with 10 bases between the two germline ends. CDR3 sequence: CASSAWTDEKLFF. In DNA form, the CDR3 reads TGTGCCAGCAGTGCGTGGACAGATGAAAAACTGTTTTTT.

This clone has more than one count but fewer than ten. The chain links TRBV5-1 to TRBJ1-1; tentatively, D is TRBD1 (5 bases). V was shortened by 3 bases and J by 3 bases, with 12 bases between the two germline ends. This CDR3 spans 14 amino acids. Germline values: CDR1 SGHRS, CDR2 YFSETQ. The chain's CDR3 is CASSYTGRDTEAFF. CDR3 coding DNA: TGCGCCAGCAGCTATACGGGCAGGGACACTGAAGCTTTCTTT.

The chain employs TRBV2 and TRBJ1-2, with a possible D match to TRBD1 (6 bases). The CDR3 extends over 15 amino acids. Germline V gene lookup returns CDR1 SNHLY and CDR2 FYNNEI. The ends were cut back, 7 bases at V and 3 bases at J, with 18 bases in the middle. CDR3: CASNLNYREYYGYTF. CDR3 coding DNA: TGTGCCAGCAACCTGAATTACAGGGAATACTATGGCTACACCTTC.

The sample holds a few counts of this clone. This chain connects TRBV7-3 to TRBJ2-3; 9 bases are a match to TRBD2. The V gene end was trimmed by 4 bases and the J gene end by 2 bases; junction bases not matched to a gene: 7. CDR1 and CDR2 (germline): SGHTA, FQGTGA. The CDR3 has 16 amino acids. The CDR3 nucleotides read TGTGCCAGCAGCTCCTCAGCGGGGGGCCTCACAGATACGCAGTATTTT. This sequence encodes CASSSSAGGLTDTQYF. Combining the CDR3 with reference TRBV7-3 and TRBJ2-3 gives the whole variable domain GAGVSQTPSNKVTEKGKYVELRCDPISGHTALYWYRQSLGQGPEFLIYFQGTGAADDSGLPNDRFFAVRPEGSVSTLKIQRTERGDSAVYLCASSSSAGGLTDTQYFGPGTRLTVL.

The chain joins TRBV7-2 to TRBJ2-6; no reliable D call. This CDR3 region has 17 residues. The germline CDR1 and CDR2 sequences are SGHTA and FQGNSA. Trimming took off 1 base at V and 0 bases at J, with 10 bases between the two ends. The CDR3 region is CASSLGAASSGANVLTF. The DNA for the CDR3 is TGTGCCAGCAGCTTAGGGGCAGCCAGCTCTGGGGCCAACGTCCTGACTTTC. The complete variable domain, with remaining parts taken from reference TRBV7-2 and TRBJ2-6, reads GAGVSQSPSNKVTEKGKDVELRCDPISGHTALYWYRQSLGQGLEFLIYFQGNSAPDKSGLPSDRFSAERTGGSVSTLTIQRTQQEDSAVYLCASSLGAASSGANVLTFGAGSRLTVL.